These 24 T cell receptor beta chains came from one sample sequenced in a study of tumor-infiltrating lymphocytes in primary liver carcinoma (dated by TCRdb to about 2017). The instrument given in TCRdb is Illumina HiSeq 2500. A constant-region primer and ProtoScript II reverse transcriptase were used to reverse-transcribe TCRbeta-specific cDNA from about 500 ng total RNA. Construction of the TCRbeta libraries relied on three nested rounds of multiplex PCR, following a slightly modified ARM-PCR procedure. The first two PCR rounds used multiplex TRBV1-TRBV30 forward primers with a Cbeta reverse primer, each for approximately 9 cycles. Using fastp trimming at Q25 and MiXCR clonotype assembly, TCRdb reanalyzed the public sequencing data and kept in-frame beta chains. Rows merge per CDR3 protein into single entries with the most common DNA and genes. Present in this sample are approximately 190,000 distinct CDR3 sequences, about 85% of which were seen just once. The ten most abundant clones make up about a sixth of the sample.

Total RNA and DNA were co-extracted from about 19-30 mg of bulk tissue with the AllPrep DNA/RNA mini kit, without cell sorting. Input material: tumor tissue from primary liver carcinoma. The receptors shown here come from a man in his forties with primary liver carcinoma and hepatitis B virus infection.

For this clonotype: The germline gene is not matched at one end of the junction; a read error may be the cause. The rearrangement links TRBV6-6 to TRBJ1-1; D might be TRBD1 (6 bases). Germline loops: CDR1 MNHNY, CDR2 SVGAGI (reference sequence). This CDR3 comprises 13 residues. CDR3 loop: CASSTGRNIEAFF. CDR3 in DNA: TGTGCTAGCAGCACAGGGAGGAATATTGAAGCTTTCTTT.

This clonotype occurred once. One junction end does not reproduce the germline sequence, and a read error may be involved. The CDR3 spells CASSLLMNTEAFF. Here the CDR3 DNA reads TGTGCCAGCAGCCTCCTCATGAACACTGAAGCTTTTTTT. The chain uses TRBV9 and TRBJ1-1; no reliable D call. The length of the CDR3 is 13 residues. In germline, CDR1 is SGDLS, CDR2 YYNGEE.

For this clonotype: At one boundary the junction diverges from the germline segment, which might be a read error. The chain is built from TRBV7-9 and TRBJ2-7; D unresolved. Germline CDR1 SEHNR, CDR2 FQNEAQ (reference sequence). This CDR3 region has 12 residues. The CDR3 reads CASSINLYDQYF. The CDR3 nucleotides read TGTGCCAGCAGTATTAACCTCTACGACCAGTACTTC.

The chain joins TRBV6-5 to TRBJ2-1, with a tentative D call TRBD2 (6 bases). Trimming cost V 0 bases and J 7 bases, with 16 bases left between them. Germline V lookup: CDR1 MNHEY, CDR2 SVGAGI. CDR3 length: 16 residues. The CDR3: CASSYSTGSIWNEQFF. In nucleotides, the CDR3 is TGTGCCAGCAGTTACTCAACCGGGAGTATCTGGAATGAGCAGTTCTTC.

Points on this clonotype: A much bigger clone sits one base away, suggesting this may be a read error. DNA for the CDR3: TGTGCCAGCAGTGACTCATGGAACACTGAAGCTTTCTTT. This translates into CASSDSWNTEAFF. This chain joins TRBV6-4 and TRBJ1-1; D uncertain. CDR3 length: 13 residues. CDR1 is MRHNA and CDR2 is SNTAGT in the germline V gene. The ends were cut back, 0 bases at V and 1 base at J, with 3 bases in the middle.

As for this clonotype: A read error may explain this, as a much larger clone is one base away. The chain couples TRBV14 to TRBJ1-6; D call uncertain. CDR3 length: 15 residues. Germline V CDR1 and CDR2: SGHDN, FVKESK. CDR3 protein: CAGSQELLGNSPLHF. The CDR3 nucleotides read TGTGCCGGCAGCCAAGAGCTTCTGGGGAATTCACCCCTCCACTTT. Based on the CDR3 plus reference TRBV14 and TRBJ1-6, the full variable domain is EAGVTQFPSHSVIEKGQTVTLRCDPISGHDNLYWYRRVMGKEIKFLLHFVKESKQDESGMPNNRFLAERTGGTYSTLKVQPAELEDSGVYFCAGSQELLGNSPLHFGNGTRLTVT.

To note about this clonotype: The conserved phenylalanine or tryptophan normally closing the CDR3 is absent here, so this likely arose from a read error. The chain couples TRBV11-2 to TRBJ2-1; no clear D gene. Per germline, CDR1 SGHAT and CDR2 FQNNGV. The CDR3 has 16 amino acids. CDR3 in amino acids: CPSSPLRRSSYNEQFL. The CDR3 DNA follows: TGTCCCAGCAGCCCGCTTCGGCGGAGCTCGTACAATGAGCAGTTCTTA.

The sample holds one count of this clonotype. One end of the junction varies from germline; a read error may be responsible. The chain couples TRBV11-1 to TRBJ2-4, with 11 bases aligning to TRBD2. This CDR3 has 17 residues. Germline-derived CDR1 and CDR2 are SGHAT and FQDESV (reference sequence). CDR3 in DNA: TGTGTCAGCAGCATTCCCGTGACTAGCGGGACCAAAAAAATTCAGTACTTC. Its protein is CVSSIPVTSGTKKIQYF.

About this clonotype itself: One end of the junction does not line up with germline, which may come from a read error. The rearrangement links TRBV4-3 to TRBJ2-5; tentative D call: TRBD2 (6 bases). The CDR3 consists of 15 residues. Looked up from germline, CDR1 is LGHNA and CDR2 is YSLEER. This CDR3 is CASSQEGLPTETQYF. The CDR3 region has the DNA TGCGCCAGCAGCCAAGAGGGACTGCCGACTGAGACCCAATACTTC.

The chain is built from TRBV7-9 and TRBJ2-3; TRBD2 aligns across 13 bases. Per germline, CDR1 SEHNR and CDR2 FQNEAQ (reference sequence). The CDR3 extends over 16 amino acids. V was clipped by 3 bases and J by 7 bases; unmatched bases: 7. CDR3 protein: CASSFWTSGSPNTQYF. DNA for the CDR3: TGTGCCAGCAGCTTCTGGACTAGCGGGAGCCCAAATACGCAGTATTTT.

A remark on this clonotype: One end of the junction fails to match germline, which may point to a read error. DNA for the CDR3: TGTGCTAGCGGCTACAGGGGGCGAGGGACTGAAGCTCTCTTT. Its protein is CASGYRGRGTEALF. V gene TRBV6-5 combines with J gene TRBJ1-1, with TRBD1 matching 9 bases. This CDR3 has 14 residues. Germline V gene sequence: CDR1 MNHEY, CDR2 SVGAGI.

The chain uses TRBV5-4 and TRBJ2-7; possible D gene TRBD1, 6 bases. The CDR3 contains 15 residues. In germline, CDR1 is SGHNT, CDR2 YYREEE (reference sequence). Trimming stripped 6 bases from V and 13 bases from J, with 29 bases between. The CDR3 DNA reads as TGTGCCAGCAACTCTGGGACATGCGCGAGAGGCGAACACTACTTC. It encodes CASNSGTCARGEHYF.

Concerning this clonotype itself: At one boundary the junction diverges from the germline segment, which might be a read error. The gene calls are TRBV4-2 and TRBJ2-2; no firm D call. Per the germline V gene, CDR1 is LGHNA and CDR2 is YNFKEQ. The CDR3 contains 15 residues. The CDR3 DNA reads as TGTGCCAGTAGCCAGACCAGTGGCACAACCGGGGAGCTGTTTTTT. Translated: CASSQTSGTTGELFF.

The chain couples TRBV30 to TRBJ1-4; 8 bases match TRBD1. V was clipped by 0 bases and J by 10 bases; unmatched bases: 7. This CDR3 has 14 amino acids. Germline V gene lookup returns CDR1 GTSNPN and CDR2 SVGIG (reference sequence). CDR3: CAWSVTGAGGKLFF. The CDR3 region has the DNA TGTGCCTGGAGTGTGACAGGGGCCGGTGGAAAACTGTTTTTT.

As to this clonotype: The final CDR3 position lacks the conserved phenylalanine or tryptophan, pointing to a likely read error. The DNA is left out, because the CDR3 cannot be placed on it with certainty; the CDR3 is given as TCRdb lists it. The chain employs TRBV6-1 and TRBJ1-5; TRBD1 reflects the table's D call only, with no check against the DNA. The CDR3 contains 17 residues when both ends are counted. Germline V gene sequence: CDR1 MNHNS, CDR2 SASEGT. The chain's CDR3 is CASIFTLGQGGYQPHLI.

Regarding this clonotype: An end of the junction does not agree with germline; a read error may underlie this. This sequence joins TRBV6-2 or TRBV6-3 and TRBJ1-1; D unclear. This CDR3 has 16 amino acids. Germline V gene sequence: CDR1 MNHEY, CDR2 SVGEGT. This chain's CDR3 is CTSTIIWTRVVTETFF. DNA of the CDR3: TGTACCAGCACTATAATCTGGACGAGGGTGGTCACTGAAACTTTCTTT.

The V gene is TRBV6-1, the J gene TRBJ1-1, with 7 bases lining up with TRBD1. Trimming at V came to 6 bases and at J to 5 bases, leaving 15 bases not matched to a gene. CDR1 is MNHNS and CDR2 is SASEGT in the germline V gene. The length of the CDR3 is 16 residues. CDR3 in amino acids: CASRKGTVPMITEAFF. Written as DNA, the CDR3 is TGTGCCAGCAGGAAAGGGACAGTCCCAATGATTACTGAAGCTTTCTTT.

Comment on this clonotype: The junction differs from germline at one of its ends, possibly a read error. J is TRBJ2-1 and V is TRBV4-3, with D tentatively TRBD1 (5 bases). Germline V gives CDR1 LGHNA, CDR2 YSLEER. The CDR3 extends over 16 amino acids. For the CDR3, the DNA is TGCGCCAGCAGCCAATTCCCCCCCCCGGTGGACAATAAGCAGTTATTC. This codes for CASSQFPPPVDNKQLF.

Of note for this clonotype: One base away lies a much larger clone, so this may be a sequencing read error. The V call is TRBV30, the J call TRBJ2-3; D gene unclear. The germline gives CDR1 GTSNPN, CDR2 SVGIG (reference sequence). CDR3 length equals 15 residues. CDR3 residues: CAWCVPGPIIDTQYF. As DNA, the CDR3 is TGTGCCTGGTGTGTACCTGGGCCGATAATAGATACGCAGTATTTT.

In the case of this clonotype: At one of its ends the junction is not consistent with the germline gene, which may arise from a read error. This CDR3 is CASILDRTGLAKNIQYF. The CDR3 DNA follows: TGTGCCAGCATCTTAGATAGAACAGGTCTAGCCAAAAACATTCAGTACTTC. V usage is TRBV11-2 and J usage is TRBJ2-4; the D gene is possibly TRBD1 (5 bases). The germline V gene has CDR1 SGHAT and CDR2 FQNNGV. There are 17 residues in the CDR3.

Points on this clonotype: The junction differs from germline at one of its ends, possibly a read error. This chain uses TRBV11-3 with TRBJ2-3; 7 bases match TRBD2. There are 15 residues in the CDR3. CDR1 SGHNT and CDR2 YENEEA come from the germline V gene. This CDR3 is CASSSPREGTDTQYF. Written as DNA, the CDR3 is TGTGCCAGCAGTTCGCCGAGGGAGGGCACGGATACGCAGTATTTT.

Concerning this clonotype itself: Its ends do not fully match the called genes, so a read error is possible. The CDR3 DNA follows: TGTGCTAGCAGTCCTAGGGGAGCAGGAGAAGGCTCCTACAATGAGCAGTTCTTC. This sequence encodes CASSPRGAGEGSYNEQFF. This sequence joins TRBV12-3 or TRBV12-4 and TRBJ2-1; D possibly uses TRBD1 or TRBD2 (5 bases each). The CDR3 totals 18 residues.

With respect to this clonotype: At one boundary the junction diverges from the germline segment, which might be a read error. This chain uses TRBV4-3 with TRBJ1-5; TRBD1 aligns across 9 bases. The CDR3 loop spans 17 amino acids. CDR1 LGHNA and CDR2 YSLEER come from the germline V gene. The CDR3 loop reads CASSQTIQGAGNQTQHF. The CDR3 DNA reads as TGCGCCAGCAGCCAAACTATACAGGGGGCCGGCAATCAGACCCAGCATTTT.

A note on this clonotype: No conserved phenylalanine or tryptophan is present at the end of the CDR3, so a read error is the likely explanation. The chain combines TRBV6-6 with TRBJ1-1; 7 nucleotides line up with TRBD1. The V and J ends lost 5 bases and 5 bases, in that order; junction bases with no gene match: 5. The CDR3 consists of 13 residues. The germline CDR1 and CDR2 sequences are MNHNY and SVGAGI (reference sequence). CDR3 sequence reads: CASSTGETTEAFL. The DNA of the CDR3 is TGTGCCAGCAGTACAGGGGAGACTACTGAAGCTTTCTTA.